The 28 T cell receptor beta chains below come from one sample, sequenced in a study of cytomegalovirus exposure and HLA in healthy donors. PCR involved 60 Vbeta and 13 Jbeta primers. The repertoire was sequenced with immunoSEQ multiplex PCR; TCRdb's copy has only in-frame clones and lacks some. The data contain over 100,000 clones, roughly 70% of them singletons. Sequencing used PBMCs. These receptors all stem from a middle-aged man in good health and CMV-seropositive.

This chain uses TRBV7-3 with TRBJ2-1; no definite D call. Between the trimmed V and J ends, which lost 5 bases and 2 bases, there was a span of 13 bases. The CDR3 extends over 15 amino acids. Germline CDR1 SGHTA, CDR2 FQGTGA. CDR3 coding DNA: TGTGCCAGCAGCCCCCAAGCGAGCGCCTACAATGAGCAGTTCTTC. Translated, it gives CASSPQASAYNEQFF.

CDR3 region: CASSQGAGDTEAFF. The CDR3 DNA reads TGTGCCAGCTCACAGGGGGCGGGCGACACTGAAGCTTTCTTT. V and J are TRBV18 and TRBJ1-1; TRBD1 matches 7 bases. Germline CDR1 and CDR2: KGHSH and LQKENI. The CDR3 has 14 residues. The V segment lost 4 bases and the J segment 3 bases; nucleotides outside the gene matches: 5.

This CDR3 is CASSVLAGHMNTEAFF. The CDR3 nucleotides read TGTGCCAGCAGTGTCCTGGCAGGGCATATGAACACTGAAGCTTTCTTT. V gene TRBV6-1 combines with J gene TRBJ1-1; tentatively, D is TRBD1 (5 bases). The CDR3 runs to 16 residues. V lost 4 bases to trimming and J lost 0 bases, with 15 bases between them. Per germline, CDR1 MNHNS and CDR2 SASEGT.

This chain connects TRBV9 to TRBJ2-1, with TRBD2 identical over 7 bases. The CDR3 runs to 16 residues. V was pared by 0 bases and J by 4 bases, with 7 bases of the junction left unmatched. Germline CDR1 is SGDLS and CDR2 is YYNGEE. The CDR3 loop reads CASSVAGGSWYNEQFF. The CDR3 DNA reads TGTGCCAGCAGCGTAGCGGGAGGTAGCTGGTACAATGAGCAGTTCTTC.

The rearrangement joins TRBV6-5 to TRBJ1-1; tentatively, D is TRBD1 (5 bases). The CDR3 is made up of 12 amino acids. The V gene's germline CDR1 is MNHEY and CDR2 SVGAGI. With 0 bases removed from V and 6 bases from J, the gap between germline ends came to 5 bases. The CDR3 DNA reads as TGTGCCAGCAGTTACTCGACAGCTGAAGCTTTCTTT. This translates into CASSYSTAEAFF.

The rearrangement uses TRBV9 and TRBJ2-1, with D hard to call. The germline gives CDR1 SGDLS, CDR2 YYNGEE. The CDR3 runs 15 residues. Trimming removed 2 bases from V and 2 bases from J, with 11 bases in between. The CDR3 sequence: CASSVVSNAYNEQFF. Written as DNA, the CDR3 is TGTGCCAGCAGCGTTGTTAGCAACGCCTACAATGAGCAGTTCTTC.

The chain links TRBV28 to TRBJ2-7, with 12 bases aligning to TRBD2. This CDR3 has 19 residues. Germline V gene sequence: CDR1 MDHEN, CDR2 SYDVKM. J lost 0 bases, V lost 6 bases, and 15 bases had no gene match. The CDR3 here is CASSHPGLAGGRASYEQYF. The CDR3 DNA reads as TGTGCCAGCAGCCACCCGGGACTAGCGGGTGGGAGGGCCTCCTACGAGCAGTACTTC.

The V gene is TRBV5-1, the J gene TRBJ2-2; 8 nucleotides align to TRBD2. The germline V gene encodes CDR1 SGHRS and CDR2 YFSETQ. With 3 bases clipped from V and 0 bases from J, the junction kept 4 bases outside the gene matches. The CDR3 runs to 16 residues. CDR3 protein: CASSSSLAANTGELFF. CDR3 nucleotide sequence: TGCGCCAGCAGCTCCTCACTAGCGGCGAACACCGGGGAGCTGTTTTTT.

This clone has more than one count but fewer than ten. The chain has TRBV7-2 and TRBJ2-3; D gene unclear. V was clipped by 5 bases and J by 2 bases, with 11 bases between them. The CDR3 loop spans 14 amino acids. CDR1 and CDR2 from the germline V gene are SGHTA and FQGNSA. The CDR3 DNA reads TGTGCCAGCAGCGCAAGCCTTTCCACAGATACGCAGTATTTT. As protein: CASSASLSTDTQYF. Based on the CDR3 plus reference TRBV7-2 and TRBJ2-3, the full variable domain is GAGVSQSPSNKVTEKGKDVELRCDPISGHTALYWYRQSLGQGLEFLIYFQGNSAPDKSGLPSDRFSAERTGGSVSTLTIQRTQQEDSAVYLCASSASLSTDTQYFGPGTRLTVL.

V gene TRBV6-1 combines with J gene TRBJ2-5; possibly TRBD1 for D (6 bases). CDR1 and CDR2 (germline): MNHNS, SASEGT. This CDR3 has 14 residues. V lost 2 bases and J lost 2, with 9 bases in between. Here the CDR3 reads CASSERGFQETQYF. Here the CDR3 DNA reads TGTGCCAGCAGTGAAAGGGGGTTTCAAGAGACCCAGTACTTC.

This rearrangement joins TRBV29-1 to TRBJ2-1; 7 bases line up with TRBD1. The germline V gene encodes CDR1 SQVTM and CDR2 ANQGSEA. J lost 6 bases, V lost 5 bases, and 4 bases had no gene match. CDR3 length equals 12 residues. As DNA, the CDR3 is TGCAGCGTTTACCGGGACAGCAATGAGCAGTTCTTC. This translates into CSVYRDSNEQFF.

The chain uses TRBV7-2 and TRBJ2-1; 11 nucleotides match TRBD2. J gave up 6 bases and V 5 bases, and 9 bases lay outside the gene matches. Germline lookup yields CDR1 SGHTA and CDR2 FQGNSA. The CDR3 loop spans 16 amino acids. CDR3: CASSLYSGGAGNEQFF. In nucleotides, the CDR3 is TGTGCCAGCAGCCTTTATAGCGGGGGGGCCGGCAATGAGCAGTTCTTC.

This chain joins TRBV18 and TRBJ2-5; D is undetermined. The CDR3 has 14 amino acids. The germline V gene has CDR1 KGHSH and CDR2 LQKENI. Between the trimmed V and J ends, which lost 6 bases and 2 bases, there was a span of 13 bases. The CDR3 protein is CASSLRLEQETQYF. For the CDR3, the DNA is TGTGCCAGCTCTCTCCGACTGGAGCAAGAGACCCAGTACTTC.

The chain has TRBV4-2 and TRBJ1-5; possible D gene TRBD1, 6 bases. The CDR3 runs 16 residues. Germline V CDR1 and CDR2: LGHNA, YNFKEQ. V was trimmed by 0 bases and J by 2 bases, leaving 11 bases between them. The CDR3 loop is CASSQEGGRGNQPQHF. CDR3 DNA: TGTGCCAGCAGCCAAGAGGGGGGGCGAGGCAATCAGCCCCAGCATTTT.

The chain carries TRBV11-2 and TRBJ1-4; TRBD1 matches at 8 bases. The CDR3 totals 18 residues. CDR1 SGHAT and CDR2 FQNNGV come from the germline V gene. Trimming removed 5 bases from V and 0 bases from J; junction bases left unmatched: 11. As DNA, the CDR3 is TGTGCCAGCAGCCCACGCCCGGGACAGGAGGCAACTAATGAAAAACTGTTTTTT. It is translated as CASSPRPGQEATNEKLFF.

This clone occurred a few times. This chain links TRBV7-2 with TRBJ2-7; 10 bases match TRBD1. This CDR3 region has 15 residues. CDR1 is SGHTA, CDR2 FQGNSA, per germline. After removal of 6 bases from V and 6 bases from J, the junction contained 11 bases not matched to a gene. CDR3: CASSSSRTGGGEQYF. The CDR3, as DNA: TGTGCCAGCAGTAGTTCGAGGACAGGGGGAGGCGAGCAGTACTTC.

This clone was recorded a few times. Different DNA sequences within this sample yield the same CDR3. The genes are TRBV5-6 and TRBJ2-5; TRBD1 is a possible D gene (6 bases). From germline, CDR1 is SGHDT and CDR2 YYEEEE. The CDR3 is 13 residues long. Trimming stripped 2 bases from V and 5 bases from J, with 10 bases between. This CDR3 is CASSLTGWETQYF. CDR3 coding DNA: TGTGCCAGCAGCTTAACAGGGTGGGAGACCCAGTACTTC.

This clone has a handful of counts. This sequence joins TRBV5-4 and TRBJ1-5, with TRBD1 matching 9 bases. The CDR3 has 15 amino acids. Germline loops: CDR1 SGHNT, CDR2 YYREEE (reference sequence). The V and J ends lost 5 bases and 5 bases, in that order; junction bases with no gene match: 8. Written as DNA, the CDR3 is TGTGCCAGCAGTTCCGGGACAGGGAGCGATCAGCCCCAGCATTTT. This codes for CASSSGTGSDQPQHF.

The chain carries TRBV19 and TRBJ1-2; possibly TRBD1 for D (6 bases). CDR1 and CDR2 from the germline V gene are LNHDA and SQIVND (reference sequence). Trimming stripped 4 bases from V and 3 bases from J, with 15 bases between. This CDR3 comprises 15 residues. The CDR3 region has the DNA TGTGCCAGTAGTACCCGGGGAGGGGGAGACTATGGCTACACCTTC. Translating it yields CASSTRGGGDYGYTF.

This clone was counted between two and nine times. The V and J genes are TRBV2 and TRBJ1-5, with D uncertain. Germline values: CDR1 SNHLY, CDR2 FYNNEI. This CDR3 contains 18 residues. V lost 6 bases and J 9 bases, leaving 30 bases between the germline ends. The chain's CDR3 is CASRHDPTRDLLDRPQHF. The CDR3 DNA is TGTGCCAGCAGACACGATCCGACTCGAGACCTTTTAGATCGGCCCCAGCATTTT. The whole variable domain, remainder taken from reference TRBV2 and TRBJ1-5, is EPEVTQTPSHQVTQMGQEVILRCVPISNHLYFYWYRQILGQKVEFLVSFYNNEISEKSEIFDDQFSVERPDGSNFTLKIRSTKLEDSAMYFCASRHDPTRDLLDRPQHFGDGTRLSIL.

V is TRBV29-1 and J is TRBJ2-3, with 9 positions matching TRBD2. Germline-derived CDR1 and CDR2 are SQVTM and ANQGSEA. The J segment lost 2 bases and the V segment lost 4 bases, leaving 7 bases of the junction unmatched. The CDR3 is 15 residues long. The CDR3 loop reads CSVVLLAGLTDTQYF. As DNA, the CDR3 is TGCAGCGTTGTTCTCCTAGCGGGGCTCACAGATACGCAGTATTTT.

The rearrangement links TRBV7-9 to TRBJ2-3; 7 positions match TRBD1. The CDR3 consists of 16 residues. From germline, CDR1 is SEHNR and CDR2 FQNEAQ (reference sequence). Unmatched junction bases numbered 8, after V lost 3 bases and J lost 2 bases. CDR3 nucleotide sequence: TGTGCCAGCAGCTTCGAGGGGGCCAGAAACACAGATACGCAGTATTTT. It yields the protein CASSFEGARNTDTQYF.

The chain employs TRBV6-6 and TRBJ2-1, with 11 bases matching TRBD1. Trimming removed 6 bases from V and 1 base from J; junction bases left unmatched: 2. CDR3 length equals 15 residues. The germline gives CDR1 MNHNY, CDR2 SVGAGI (reference sequence). The CDR3 DNA is TGTGCCAGCAGGGGACAGGGGGATTCCTACAATGAGCAGTTCTTC. Translating gives CASRGQGDSYNEQFF.

The chain combines TRBV6-5 with TRBJ2-7, with D perhaps matching TRBD2 (5 bases). CDR1 and CDR2 (germline): MNHEY, SVGAGI. The CDR3 is made up of 14 amino acids. Between the trimmed V and J ends, which lost 5 bases and 3 bases, there was a span of 14 bases. The CDR3 region has the DNA TGTGCCAGCAGTGATGGCGGGCCAAGCTACGAGCAGTACTTC. Translation gives CASSDGGPSYEQYF.

This clone was counted between two and nine times. The chain uses TRBV7-6 and TRBJ2-3; a weak D match, TRBD1 (7 bases). The CDR3 extends over 16 amino acids. CDR1 and CDR2 from the germline V gene are SGHVS and FNYEAQ. Trimming removed 5 bases at V and 1 base at J, with 16 bases between. The CDR3 nucleotides are TGTGCCAGCAGCGCTCAGGGGGGTACTCGCACAGATACGCAGTATTTT. Translated, it gives CASSAQGGTRTDTQYF.

This rearrangement joins TRBV6-6 to TRBJ1-5; no clear D gene. Looked up from germline, CDR1 is MNHNY and CDR2 is SVGAGI (reference sequence). The CDR3 loop spans 14 amino acids. Trimming cost V 5 bases and J 2 bases, with 10 bases left between them. This CDR3 is CASSTGSGNQPQHF. Here the CDR3 DNA reads TGTGCCAGCAGTACCGGGTCGGGCAATCAGCCCCAGCATTTT.

This chain connects TRBV5-1 to TRBJ2-7, with 9 nucleotides matching TRBD2. Trimming cost V 4 bases and J 4 bases; bases outside gene matches: 6. This CDR3 spans 14 amino acids. The V gene's germline CDR1 is SGHRS and CDR2 YFSETQ. CDR3 coding DNA: TGCGCCAGCAGCCCAGGCGGGGGGGCGTACGAGCAGTACTTC. It is translated as CASSPGGGAYEQYF. The entire variable domain, with the rest obtained from reference TRBV5-1 and TRBJ2-7, is as follows: KAGVTQTPRYLIKTRGQQVTLSCSPISGHRSVSWYQQTPGQGLQFLFEYFSETQRNKGNFPGRFSGRQFSNSRSEMNVSTLELGDSALYLCASSPGGGAYEQYFGPGTRLTVT.

The J gene is TRBJ2-7, the V gene TRBV15; 8 bases fit TRBD1. Germline-derived CDR1 and CDR2 are LNHNV and YYDKDF (reference sequence). Germline trimming cut 3 bases from V and 5 bases from J; bases unmatched to any gene: 3. The CDR3 spans 13 residues. The CDR3 DNA reads as TGTGCCACCAGCAGTGACAGGGGACACGAGCAGTACTTC. This sequence encodes CATSSDRGHEQYF.